This T cell receptor beta chain is drawn from a study of blood T cells in healthy people across ages. V shed 2 bases and J shed 0 bases, with 17 bases lying between them. In germline, CDR1 is LNHDA, CDR2 SQIVND (reference sequence). The length of the CDR3 is 18 residues. Alongside a J-beta primer mix, a sample-barcoded 5' primer served in a second PCR lasting about 7 to 11 cycles. Via MiXCR, TCRdb re-called the 5' RACE reads, giving one row per CDR3 protein. The sample includes more than 900,000 distinct CDR3 sequences, 25% to 35% of them seen just once. The donors, healthy Caucasians from Russia, were aged 6 to 90. These records were also assigned to another study, of T cells of mothers and their children.

This sequence originates from a woman aged 35 to 49 in good health. The sequenced sample was blood. The chain recombines TRBV19 with TRBJ1-5; D possibly corresponds to TRBD1 (5 bases). CDR3 DNA sequence: TGTGCCAGTAGTATAATCCCCGACAGTTCTGATAGCAATCAGCCCCAGCATTTT. It codes for CASSIIPDSSDSNQPQHF.